The 16 T cell receptor beta chains below all came from one sample that was sequenced in a study of T-cell reconstitution after alpha-beta-depleted transplantation in children. During its preparation, the TCRbeta library received unique molecular identifiers. TCRdb redid the calling of the PCR reads with MiXCR, one entry per CDR3 protein. The sample holds about 610,000 distinct CDR3 sequences, over 25% seen once. The sample in question was PBMCs, obtained before TCRalphabeta/CD19-depleted stem cell transplant. Source of these receptors: a boy younger than two with Wiskott-Aldrich syndrome, due to receive a stem cell transplant.

The chain is built from TRBV5-1 and TRBJ2-1; 7 bases agree with TRBD2. Germline V gene lookup returns CDR1 SGHRS and CDR2 YFSETQ. The CDR3 contains 16 residues. V shed 0 bases and J 8 bases; nucleotides not matched to a gene: 11. The CDR3 loop is CASSLDGAGVGYEQFF. The CDR3 DNA sequence: TGCGCCAGCAGCTTGGATGGGGCGGGAGTAGGCTATGAGCAGTTCTTC.

The chain combines TRBV6-7 with TRBJ1-2, with D unclear. TRBV6-7 belongs to the ORF category, with a function that is uncertain. This CDR3 region has 16 residues. The germline V and J ends were trimmed by 6 bases and 4 bases, with 21 bases remaining between them. This CDR3 reads CASSYKERGHRYGYTF. CDR3 nucleotides: TGTGCCAGCAGCTACAAAGAACGCGGCCATCGCTATGGCTACACCTTC.

J is TRBJ2-7 and V is TRBV20-1; TRBD2 aligns across 13 bases. Trimming cost V 5 bases and J 6 bases; bases outside gene matches: 4. This CDR3 has 13 amino acids. Germline values: CDR1 DFQATT, CDR2 SNEGSKA (reference sequence). The CDR3 sequence is CSARTSGSFEQYF. As DNA, the CDR3 is TGCAGTGCTCGGACTAGCGGGAGTTTCGAGCAGTACTTC.

This clonotype was counted only a few times. The chain joins TRBV29-1 to TRBJ2-1, with 7 bases matching TRBD2. The CDR3 spans 20 residues. The V and J ends lost 6 bases and 0 bases, in that order; junction bases with no gene match: 23. Germline CDR1 and CDR2: SQVTM and ANQGSEA. CDR3 loop: CSVESESGASGRSSYNEQFF. CDR3 DNA sequence: TGCAGCGTCGAGAGCGAGTCTGGAGCTAGCGGTAGGAGCTCCTACAATGAGCAGTTCTTC.

This clonotype was observed a few times. This chain links TRBV29-1 with TRBJ2-1, with D tentatively TRBD2 (6 bases). The CDR3 loop spans 12 amino acids. Germline CDR1 and CDR2: SQVTM and ANQGSEA. V lost 6 bases to trimming and J lost 8 bases, with 14 bases between them. CDR3 in DNA: TGCAGCGTCGAGGGCGGGGAGCATGAGCAGTTCTTC. It encodes CSVEGGEHEQFF.

The chain recombines TRBV15 with TRBJ2-5; 10 nucleotides match TRBD1. The CDR3 has 14 residues. In germline, CDR1 is LNHNV, CDR2 YYDKDF (reference sequence). After removal of 5 bases from V and 3 bases from J, the junction contained 3 bases not matched to a gene. The CDR3 reads CATSGDRGEETQYF. The DNA of the CDR3 is TGTGCCACCAGCGGGGACAGGGGAGAAGAGACCCAGTACTTC.

The rearrangement uses TRBV27 and TRBJ2-4, with D tentatively TRBD2 (6 bases). Trimming took off 6 bases at V and 3 bases at J, with 27 bases between the two ends. Germline CDR1 and CDR2: MNHEY and SMNVEV (reference sequence). The CDR3 is made up of 19 amino acids. Here the CDR3 DNA reads TGTGCCAGCAGCCCAAACCCGAACGCGGGGCGGGGTAGCAAAAACATTCAGTACTTC. This encodes CASSPNPNAGRGSKNIQYF.

V is TRBV10-3 and J is TRBJ2-3, with D hard to call. V lost 6 bases and J lost 2, with 9 bases in between. This CDR3 comprises 13 residues. The germline gives CDR1 ENHRY, CDR2 SYGVKD. In nucleotides, the CDR3 is TGTGCCATCAGCTCAGAATACACAGATACGCAGTATTTT. Protein: CAISSEYTDTQYF.

In this sample, this clonotype turned up a few times. J is TRBJ2-5 and V is TRBV4-2; 8 bases fit TRBD2. Germline V gives CDR1 LGHNA, CDR2 YNFKEQ. The junction had 8 bases not matched to a gene; V was cut back by 1 base and J by 1 base. This CDR3 has 17 residues. CDR3 sequence reads: CASSQGGTGGGQETQYF. CDR3 DNA: TGTGCCAGCAGCCAAGGGGGAACGGGAGGGGGCCAAGAGACCCAGTACTTC.

A few counts support this clonotype. The chain uses TRBV20-1 and TRBJ2-5, with D possibly called TRBD1 or TRBD2 (5 bases each). The CDR3 is 15 residues long. Germline V gene data show CDR1 as DFQATT and CDR2 as SNEGSKA (reference sequence). Trimming took off 2 bases at V and 1 base at J, with 14 bases between the two ends. DNA of the CDR3: TGCAGTGCTAGATCCGGGGCGGAGACCCAAGAGACCCAGTACTTC. Its protein is CSARSGAETQETQYF.

The rearrangement links TRBV29-1 to TRBJ1-5, with D hard to call. With 5 bases removed from V and 10 bases from J, the gap between germline ends came to 21 bases. Germline assignment: CDR1 SQVTM and CDR2 ANQGSEA. The CDR3 is 14 amino acids. CDR3 protein: CSVSFGRSEGPQHF. CDR3 bases: TGCAGCGTTTCGTTTGGCAGGTCCGAGGGACCCCAGCATTTT.

The V and J genes are TRBV12-3 or TRBV12-4 and TRBJ2-1; 7 bases match TRBD2. CDR3 length: 15 amino acids. The ends lost 3 bases at V and 2 bases at J; junction bases unmatched: 4. In DNA form, the CDR3 reads TGTGCCAGCAGTTTTGGGGGACTAACCTACAATGAGCAGTTCTTC. This encodes CASSFGGLTYNEQFF.

The chain recombines TRBV2 with TRBJ2-2; D remains ambiguous. The germline CDR1 and CDR2 sequences are SNHLY and FYNNEI. V shed 4 bases and J shed 2 bases, with 8 bases lying between them. CDR3 size: 14 residues. The CDR3 loop is CASSAPINTGELFF. The CDR3 DNA sequence: TGTGCCAGCAGTGCACCGATAAACACCGGGGAGCTGTTTTTT.

V usage is TRBV11-2 and J usage is TRBJ1-5, with D uncertain. CDR3 length equals 13 residues. V shed 2 bases and J shed 5 bases, with 7 bases lying between them. Germline V gives CDR1 SGHAT, CDR2 FQNNGV. In nucleotides, the CDR3 is TGTGCCAGCAGCTTAAATCTAGATCAGCCCCAGCATTTT. Protein sequence: CASSLNLDQPQHF.

The chain is built from TRBV6-1 and TRBJ2-7; D is perhaps TRBD1 or TRBD2 (5 bases each). V was trimmed by 7 bases and J by 2 bases, leaving 27 bases between them. The CDR3 is made up of 18 amino acids. Per germline, CDR1 MNHNS and CDR2 SASEGT. The CDR3 loop reads CASTTRSGRSSNTYEQYF. The CDR3 bases are TGTGCCAGCACCACCAGGTCGGGACGGTCAAGTAACACCTACGAGCAGTACTTC.

There are many counts of this clonotype. This rearrangement joins TRBV7-6 to TRBJ1-5; D is unclear. V was cut by 5 bases and J by 0 bases, with 8 bases left in between. In germline, CDR1 is SGHVS, CDR2 FNYEAQ. The CDR3 spans 14 residues. The CDR3 sequence: CASSPLGSNQPQHF. In DNA, the CDR3 is TGTGCCAGCAGCCCCCTCGGTAGCAATCAGCCCCAGCATTTT.